The clone carrying this T cell receptor beta chain showed up just a few times. The source of the sample is a study of blood T cell repertoires in COVID-19. Overall study context: Sites across the United States, Italy and Spain contributed samples from acute and convalescent COVID-19.

Source study methods: Reference gene primer amplification in the assay estimated nucleated cell counts. Repertoires were generated with immunoSEQ multiplex PCR, while TCRdb's copy carries only in-frame clones and drops some. That table furnishes V, J and clone size, whereas the DNA furnished D and trimming. This sample yields 120,000 or so clones, of which roughly 82% are seen a single time; 12% belongs to the top ten. This receptor was taken from a human donor in a cohort sampled during active COVID-19. The sequencing input was peripheral blood.

DNA of the CDR3: TGCGCCAGCAGTGGGGACAGCGGGCCCTACGAGCAGTACTTC. Protein: CASSGDSGPYEQYF. This sequence joins TRBV10-1 and TRBJ2-7, with a possible D match to TRBD1 (7 bases). The CDR3 has 14 residues. V gave up 4 bases and J gave up 2 bases, with 12 bases separating them. Germline loops: CDR1 WNHNN, CDR2 SYGVQD (reference sequence).